This T cell receptor beta chain was obtained from a study of blood T cell repertoires in COVID-19. Across the study: Samples of COVID-19 (acute and convalescent) were obtained from the United States, Italy and Spain.

The method was immunoSEQ multiplex PCR; TCRdb's version includes in-frame clones alone and lacks a portion of them. Among around 200,000 clones, about four fifths were seen once, and the ten largest hold 5.5% to 7%. The V gene lost 4 bases and the J gene lost 4 bases, with 6 bases spanning the gap. The CDR3 has 12 amino acids. Germline CDR1 is SNHLY and CDR2 is FYNNEI. The receptor was derived from a woman between 35 and 50 years old with COVID-19, enrolled during active disease. The chain is built from TRBV2 and TRBJ2-3; a weak D match, TRBD1 (5 bases). Sequencing used peripheral blood. CDR3: CASSGGSDTQYF. CDR3 nucleotides: TGTGCCAGCAGTGGGGGCTCAGATACGCAGTATTTT.